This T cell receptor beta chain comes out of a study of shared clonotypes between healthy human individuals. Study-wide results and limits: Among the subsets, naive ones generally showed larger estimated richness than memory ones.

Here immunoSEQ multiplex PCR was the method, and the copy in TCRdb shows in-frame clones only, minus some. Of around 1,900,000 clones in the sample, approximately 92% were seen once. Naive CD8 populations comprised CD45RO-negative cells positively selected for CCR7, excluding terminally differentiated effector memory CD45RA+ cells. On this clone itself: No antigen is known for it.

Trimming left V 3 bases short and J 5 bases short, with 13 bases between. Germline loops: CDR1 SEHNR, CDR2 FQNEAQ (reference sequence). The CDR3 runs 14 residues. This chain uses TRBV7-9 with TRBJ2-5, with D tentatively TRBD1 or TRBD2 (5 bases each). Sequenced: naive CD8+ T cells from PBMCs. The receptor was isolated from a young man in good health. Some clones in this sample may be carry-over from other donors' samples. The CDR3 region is CASSFPVGPETQYF. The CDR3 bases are TGTGCCAGCAGCTTCCCTGTGGGACCGGAGACCCAGTACTTC.